Each of the 3 T cell receptor beta chains below was sequenced from the same sample in a study of radiotherapy plus CTLA-4 blockade in lung cancer. The assay was immunoSEQ multiplex PCR, and TCRdb's table has in-frame clones only and misses some. Here the sample spans more than 65,000 clones, less than 90% being singletons. The input for sequencing was peripheral blood, taken from a patient treated with radiotherapy plus ipilimumab. Receptors originate from a human donor with non-small cell lung cancer who had stable disease on radiotherapy plus ipilimumab.

This clone came up a few times. The V gene is TRBV28, the J gene TRBJ2-5; D gene unclear. The germline V gene has CDR1 MDHEN and CDR2 SYDVKM. The ends were cut back, 7 bases at V and 5 bases at J, with 14 bases in the middle. This CDR3 spans 13 amino acids. CDR3 residues: CASKPGDRETQYF. CDR3 DNA sequence: TGTGCCAGCAAACCCGGTGATCGGGAGACCCAGTACTTC.

The V gene is TRBV5-1, the J gene TRBJ2-3; D may be TRBD2 (6 bases). Germline V gene sequence: CDR1 SGHRS, CDR2 YFSETQ. This CDR3 has 15 residues. The V gene lost 4 bases and the J gene lost 4 bases, with 16 bases spanning the gap. This chain's CDR3 is CASSGGGAASDTQYF. In nucleotides, the CDR3 is TGCGCCAGCAGCGGGGGAGGAGCGGCCTCAGATACGCAGTATTTT.

Here the CDR3 DNA reads TGTGCCAGCAGCTTAGGGGGGCAGGTTTTCTATGGCTACACCTTC. Its translation is CASSLGGQVFYGYTF. The V and J genes are TRBV13 and TRBJ1-2; a weak D match, TRBD1 (5 bases). Germline CDR1 reads PRHDT; CDR2 reads FYEKMQ (reference sequence). The CDR3 runs 15 residues. Trimming left V 0 bases short and J 4 bases short, with 12 bases between.